This record concerns one TCR beta chain sequence. Antigen: not known. This sample is part of a study of shared clonotypes between healthy human individuals. General study findings and limits: The donor pool, a small one, limited the genetic and exposure-history diversity represented.

CDR3 size: 13 residues. Trimming removed 5 bases from V and 4 bases from J, with 12 bases in between. From germline, CDR1 is SGDLS and CDR2 YYNGEE. The assay was immunoSEQ multiplex PCR, and TCRdb's table has in-frame clones only and misses some. This table holds some 2 million clones, 85% to 95% found once. The donor population consisted of healthy HIV-negative adults with no recent acute infections or vaccinations. All of the donors resided in Nashville, Tennessee, and each was a Caucasian adult. The chain couples TRBV9 to TRBJ1-2; no definite D call. The receptor comes from a man younger than 30 in good health. The sequenced sample was naive CD4+ T cells sorted from blood. Subset in this sample: CD45RA+ positively selected. For the CDR3, the DNA is TGTGCCAGCAGTCTAGACCCGCCCTATGGCTACACCTTC. Protein product: CASSLDPPYGYTF.